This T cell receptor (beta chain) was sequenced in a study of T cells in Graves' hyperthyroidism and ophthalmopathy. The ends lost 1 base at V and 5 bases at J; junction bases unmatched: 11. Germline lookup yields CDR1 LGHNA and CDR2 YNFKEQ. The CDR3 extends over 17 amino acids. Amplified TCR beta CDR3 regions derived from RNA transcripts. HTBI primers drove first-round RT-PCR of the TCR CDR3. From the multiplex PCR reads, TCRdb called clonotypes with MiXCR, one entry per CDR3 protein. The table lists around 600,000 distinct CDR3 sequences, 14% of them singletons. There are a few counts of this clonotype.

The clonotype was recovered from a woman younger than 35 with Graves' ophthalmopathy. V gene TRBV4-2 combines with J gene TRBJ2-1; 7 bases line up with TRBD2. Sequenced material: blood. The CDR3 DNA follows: TGTGCCAGCAGCCAAGCGGCGGGAGTAAGTCGGAACAATGAGCAGTTCTTC. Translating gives CASSQAAGVSRNNEQFF.